A selection of T cell receptor beta chains follows, all from one sample in a study of shared clonotypes between healthy human individuals. Assay used: immunoSEQ multiplex PCR; TCRdb lists only in-frame clones, some missing. The sample includes about 480,000 clones, about 75% of them seen just once. Sequencing was performed on PBMCs. These receptors were obtained from a middle-aged woman in good health. Some clones in this sample may be carry-over from other donors' samples. The CDR3 runs from the conserved cysteine through the conserved F or W. A D gene is named only where the DNA matches it firmly. Clone size is not always given. Where it is, it says once, few, many or a class for expanded clones.

V gene	clone size	J gene	D gene	CDR3 DNA	CDR3 protein
TRBV4-1	.	TRBJ1-5	.	TGCGCCAGCAGCCCCCAGGGGTATCAGCCCCAGCATTTT	CASSPQGYQPQHF
TRBV9	.	TRBJ1-2	.	TGTGCCAGCAGCGGTGGGGGCCTCTATGGCTACACCTTC	CASSGGGLYGYTF
TRBV5-6	.	TRBJ2-3	TRBD1	TGTGCCAGCAGCCTCCCGGACAGGGGAAGTACAGATACGCAGTATTTT	CASSLPDRGSTDTQYF
TRBV28	once	TRBJ2-1	.	TGTGCCAGCAGTTCACCAGGGGACAATGAGCAGTTCTTC	CASSSPGDNEQFF
TRBV6-1	.	TRBJ1-5	TRBD1	TGTGCCAGCAGTGAAAGGGAGGACAGGTGGTTAGGTCAGCCCCAGCATTTT	CASSEREDRWLGQPQHF
TRBV5-1	.	TRBJ1-4	TRBD1	TGCGCCAGCAGCTCGGGACAGACAAATGAAAAACTGTTTTTT	CASSSGQTNEKLFF
TRBV25-1	.	TRBJ2-5	.	TGTGCCAGCAGTGAATCAGGGTATGAGACCCAGTACTTC	CASSESGYETQYF
TRBV5-1	.	TRBJ2-1	.	TGCGCCAGCAGCCCTAGAGCGGATTACAATGAGCAGTTCTTC	CASSPRADYNEQFF
TRBV9	.	TRBJ2-1	TRBD1	TGTGCCAGCAGCCCCGGGACAGAAAGGAATGAGCAGTTCTTC	CASSPGTERNEQFF
TRBV27	.	TRBJ2-6	.	TGTGCCAGCAGTTTGTTGTACGGGGTTTCGGGTCCTGGGGCCAACGTCCTGACTTTC	CASSLLYGVSGPGANVLTF
TRBV28	.	TRBJ2-1	TRBD2	TGTGCCATGAAAGGGCGGGGGGCGACGGTGAATGAGCAGTTCTTC	CAMKGRGATVNEQFF
TRBV11-2	many	TRBJ1-1	.	TGTGCCAGCAGCTTAGCCGGGGTTCACACTGAAGCTTTCTTT	CASSLAGVHTEAFF
TRBV21-1	.	TRBJ2-7	.	TGTGCCAGCCGAGGGCCCCGCTCTACCTCCTACGAGCAGTACTTC	CASRGPRSTSYEQYF
TRBV28	.	TRBJ2-1	.	TGTGCCAGCAGTTTAGAGAGTAGCTCCTACAATGAGCAGTTCTTC	CASSLESSSYNEQFF
TRBV5-1	.	TRBJ2-1	.	TGCGCCAGCAGCTTGGGGCGGGCCCACTACAATGAGCAGTTCTTC	CASSLGRAHYNEQFF
TRBV5-4	.	TRBJ2-2	TRBD2	TGTGCCAGCAGGATAGTAGCGGGAGGGGACACCGGGGAGCTGTTTTTT	CASRIVAGGDTGELFF
TRBV7-9	.	TRBJ2-5	TRBD1	TGTGCCAGCAGCCTACACAGAGGGACAGGAATCCCCGGGGAGACCCAGTACTTC	CASSLHRGTGIPGETQYF
TRBV5-1	few	TRBJ1-1	.	TGCGCCAGCAGCTTGGAAGGGGTTGAGGACACTGAAGCTTTCTTT	CASSLEGVEDTEAFF
TRBV15	.	TRBJ2-3	TRBD2	TGTGCCACCAGCCGTAGGAGCGGGAACGGGGCAGATACGCAGTATTTT	CATSRRSGNGADTQYF
TRBV29-1	.	TRBJ1-2	.	TGCAGCGTTGAAGATGGCAGGATCTACTATGGCTACACCTTC	CSVEDGRIYYGYTF
TRBV5-4	.	TRBJ2-1	TRBD2	TGTGCCAGCAGCGGACCTTGGGAGCGGGAGGGCAACAATGAGCAGTTCTTC	CASSGPWEREGNNEQFF
TRBV30	.	TRBJ2-3	TRBD2	TGTGCCGTGGAGTTCCTAGCGGGAAGCCTTAGCACAGATACGCAGTATTTT	CAVEFLAGSLSTDTQYF
TRBV11-2	.	TRBJ2-1	.	TGTGCCAGCAGCCAGAGTAGCGGAGCCTACAATGAGCAGTTCTTC	CASSQSSGAYNEQFF
TRBV4-1	.	TRBJ2-3	.	TGCGCCAGCAGCCATGACCAACTAGGGGCAGTGGCAGATACGCAGTATTTT	CASSHDQLGAVADTQYF
TRBV4-2	once	TRBJ2-7	.	TGTGCCAGCAGCCAAGACTCTCCAGGAGGGCAAGGCTACGAGCAGTACTTC	CASSQDSPGGQGYEQYF
TRBV7-6	.	TRBJ1-5	.	TGTGCCAGCAGCCCCGGACGGTCAAGCCAGCCCCAGCATTTT	CASSPGRSSQPQHF
TRBV10-3	.	TRBJ2-2	TRBD1	TGTGCCATCAGTGACCGGGACAGTCAAAACACCGGGGAGCTGTTTTTT	CAISDRDSQNTGELFF
TRBV7-9	few	TRBJ2-1	TRBD2	TGTGCCAGCAGCTTTCGTACTAGCGGGCACAATGAGCAGTTCTTC	CASSFRTSGHNEQFF
TRBV19	.	TRBJ2-4	TRBD1	TGTGCCAGCCTCATACCGGACAGGTGCGATCCTGGTCAGTACTTC	CASLIPDRCDPGQYF
TRBV10-1	.	TRBJ2-5	.	TGCGCCAGCAGTGAGTCGGTGGGGCTCCAAGAGACCCAGTACTTC	CASSESVGLQETQYF
TRBV7-2	.	TRBJ2-3	.	TGTGCCAGCAGCTTTATAACAGATACGCAGTATTTT	CASSFITDTQYF
TRBV14	.	TRBJ2-5	.	TGTGCCAGCAGCCAAGGGTACATCCAAGAGACCCAGTACTTC	CASSQGYIQETQYF
TRBV29-1	.	TRBJ2-5	.	TGCAGCGTCGGCCGGGCGTCCCAAGAGACCCAGTACTTC	CSVGRASQETQYF
TRBV2	.	TRBJ1-2	TRBD1	TGTGCCAGCAGCTCGGACAGGGACTCCCCCTCCACCTTC	CASSSDRDSPSTF
TRBV28	.	TRBJ1-2	TRBD1	TGTGCCAGCAGTGCGGACAGGGACACAGGCTACACCTTC	CASSADRDTGYTF
TRBV7-2	.	TRBJ2-2	.	TGTGCCAGCAGCCTCAGGGTCACCGGGGAGCTGTTTTTT	CASSLRVTGELFF
TRBV7-2	.	TRBJ1-4	.	TGTGCCAGCAGCTTAGGCGGCAGGGTACACGAAAAACTGTTTTTT	CASSLGGRVHEKLFF
TRBV5-1	.	TRBJ2-3	TRBD2	TGCGCCAGCAGCCCGGGACTAGCGGGAGTCGCAGATACGCAGTATTTT	CASSPGLAGVADTQYF